Listed here are 8 T cell receptor beta chains from one sample, sequenced in a study of T cell repertoires in cytomegalovirus infection. TCRdb called the reads again in MiXCR, with one record for every CDR3 protein. The sample lists around 800,000 distinct CDR3 sequences, approximately 30% occurring once. No cognate antigen is known for these TCRs. The source material was cultured CD8+ T cells from PBMCs, sampled from culture after CMV antigen stimulation. These receptors were taken from a human donor in good health (CMV status not recorded). Some clones in this sample may be carry-over from other donors' samples.

This clonotype was observed a few times. This chain links TRBV19 with TRBJ2-7; weak D call: TRBD2 (5 bases). With 1 base removed from V and 0 bases from J, the gap between germline ends came to 10 bases. Germline V lookup: CDR1 LNHDA, CDR2 SQIVND (reference sequence). The CDR3 is 15 amino acids. The CDR3, as DNA: TGTGCCAGTAGTATAGGAGAGGGAAGCTCCTACGAGCAGTACTTC. This translates into CASSIGEGSSYEQYF. The variable domain in full, with the rest retrieved from reference TRBV19 and TRBJ2-7, is DGGITQSPKYLFRKEGQNVTLSCEQNLNHDAMYWYRQDPGQGLRLIYYSQIVNDFQKGDIAEGYSVSREKKESFPLTVTSAQKNPTAFYLCASSIGEGSSYEQYFGPGTRLTVT.

This sequence joins TRBV12-5 and TRBJ2-1; no clear D gene. The CDR3 has 11 residues. Trimming cost V 1 base and J 8 bases, with 3 bases left between them. Looked up from germline, CDR1 is LGHNT and CDR2 is FRNRAP. The DNA for the CDR3 is TGTGCTAGTGGTTTGGGCGATGAGCAGTTCTTC. It is translated as CASGLGDEQFF.

This clonotype was seen ten or more times. The rearrangement uses TRBV12-3 or TRBV12-4 and TRBJ1-4; possible D gene TRBD1, 5 bases. V lost 3 bases to trimming and J lost 4 bases, with 9 bases between them. The CDR3 totals 14 residues. The CDR3 DNA follows: TGTGCCAGCAGTTTCGGGCAGGGTAATGAAAAACTGTTTTTT. Residues: CASSFGQGNEKLFF.

This chain links TRBV12-5 with TRBJ2-2, with 7 bases lining up with TRBD2. The V gene end was trimmed by 5 bases and the J gene end by 4 bases; junction bases not matched to a gene: 10. The CDR3 has 16 amino acids. Germline V lookup: CDR1 LGHNT, CDR2 FRNRAP. This CDR3 reads CASGPGGGGRTGELFF. The CDR3 DNA follows: TGTGCTAGTGGTCCGGGCGGGGGAGGTCGCACCGGGGAGCTGTTTTTT.

This clonotype has just a few counts. The gene calls are TRBV19 and TRBJ2-5, with D possibly being TRBD1 (6 bases). This CDR3 spans 16 amino acids. V was cut by 1 base and J by 5 bases, with 17 bases left in between. The germline gives CDR1 LNHDA, CDR2 SQIVND (reference sequence). The CDR3 loop is CASSIVGGRNGETQYF. For the CDR3, the DNA is TGTGCCAGTAGTATAGTAGGGGGACGGAATGGGGAGACCCAGTACTTC. Drawing the rest from reference TRBV19 and TRBJ2-5, the complete variable domain is DGGITQSPKYLFRKEGQNVTLSCEQNLNHDAMYWYRQDPGQGLRLIYYSQIVNDFQKGDIAEGYSVSREKKESFPLTVTSAQKNPTAFYLCASSIVGGRNGETQYFGPGTRLLVL.

The chain couples TRBV27 to TRBJ1-1, with 9 bases fitting TRBD1. Germline lookup yields CDR1 MNHEY and CDR2 SMNVEV (reference sequence). With 6 bases clipped from V and 7 bases from J, the junction kept 6 bases outside the gene matches. The CDR3 extends over 13 amino acids. The CDR3: CASRRTGAIEAFF. CDR3 DNA sequence: TGTGCCAGCAGAAGGACAGGGGCCATTGAAGCTTTCTTT.

This clonotype was seen many times. The rearrangement joins TRBV7-8 to TRBJ2-1, with D unclear. Trimming stripped 1 base from V and 0 bases from J, with 7 bases between. CDR3 length equals 15 residues. The germline gives CDR1 SGHVS, CDR2 FQNEAQ. The CDR3 sequence: CASSLGISSYNEQFF. The CDR3 region has the DNA TGTGCCAGCAGCTTAGGCATTAGCTCCTACAATGAGCAGTTCTTC.

This clonotype appeared many times. V usage is TRBV7-2 and J usage is TRBJ2-1, with TRBD2 matching 10 bases. This CDR3 is 19 amino acids long. Germline assignment: CDR1 SGHTA and CDR2 FQGNSA. V shed 4 bases, J shed 9 bases, and the junction held 21 bases outside the gene matches. CDR3 nucleotides: TGTGCCAGCAGCTCCAGCGGATCTAGCGGGGGCCTCGGTATTGGTGAGCAGTTCTTC. This sequence encodes CASSSSGSSGGLGIGEQFF.